The 17 T cell receptor beta chains below come from one sample, sequenced in a study of OX40 agonist ivuxolimab in advanced cancers. TCRdb keeps only in-frame clones here, not all; method: immunoSEQ multiplex PCR. Of 77,000 or so clones in the sample, about 90% were seen once. The starting material was CD4+ or CD8+ T cells sorted from blood, obtained in a trial of the OX40 agonist ivuxolimab. The receptor source for this set is an adult with an advanced solid tumor such as melanoma, head and neck, liver or kidney cancer.

The rearrangement links TRBV30 to TRBJ2-1; D uncertain. V was cut by 5 bases and J by 3 bases, with 5 bases left in between. The germline CDR1 and CDR2 sequences are GTSNPN and SVGIG (reference sequence). The CDR3 is 11 residues long. The CDR3 DNA follows: TGTGCCTGGTCCAACTACAATGAGCAGTTCTTC. The encoded protein is CAWSNYNEQFF.

The chain employs TRBV6-5 and TRBJ2-7; possibly TRBD1 for D (6 bases). Per the germline V gene, CDR1 is MNHEY and CDR2 is SVGAGI. Trimming shortened V by 2 bases and J by 0 bases, and 11 bases separated the two germline ends. The CDR3 is 15 amino acids. CDR3 DNA: TGTGCCAGCAGTTACCGACAGGAAAACTCCTACGAGCAGTACTTC. It specifies CASSYRQENSYEQYF.

This rearrangement joins TRBV9 to TRBJ2-7, with 12 bases fitting TRBD2. This CDR3 has 16 amino acids. V trimming: 0 bases; J trimming: 6 bases; junction bases outside the gene matches: 7. Germline V lookup: CDR1 SGDLS, CDR2 YYNGEE. CDR3 DNA sequence: TGTGCCAGCAGCGTAGAGGCTCTAGCGGGAGGGTTCGAGCAGTACTTC. This codes for CASSVEALAGGFEQYF.

The gene calls are TRBV19 and TRBJ2-5; D is possibly TRBD2 (5 bases). The CDR3 runs to 13 residues. CDR1 is LNHDA, CDR2 SQIVND, per germline (reference sequence). V lost 7 bases and J lost 5, with 14 bases in between. CDR3 DNA: TGTGCCAGTAATAACCGGGGTGGGGAGACCCAGTACTTC. Translation: CASNNRGGETQYF.

The rearrangement links TRBV4-2 to TRBJ2-7; D not certain. The CDR3 loop spans 13 amino acids. V was trimmed by 5 bases and J by 7 bases, leaving 15 bases between them. Germline V gene data show CDR1 as LGHNA and CDR2 as YNFKEQ. DNA of the CDR3: TGTGCCAGCAGCTTACCTGGTTTGAAGGAGCAGTACTTC. This gives the protein CASSLPGLKEQYF.

The J gene is TRBJ2-3, the V gene TRBV4-3, with 7 bases fitting TRBD2. The ends lost 4 bases at V and 0 bases at J; junction bases unmatched: 7. This CDR3 has 16 residues. Looked up from germline, CDR1 is LGHNA and CDR2 is YSLEER. The CDR3 coding sequence is TGCGCCAGCAGCCCTCGACTAGCTACTAGCACAGATACGCAGTATTTT. It yields the protein CASSPRLATSTDTQYF.

This clone was recorded once. This chain connects TRBV5-1 to TRBJ2-6; the D is unclear. The V gene's germline CDR1 is SGHRS and CDR2 YFSETQ. Deletions cut 2 bases from V and 0 bases from J, with 12 bases between. This CDR3 region has 17 residues. DNA of the CDR3: TGCGCCAGCAGCTTCTATATGGGGATCTCTGGGGCCAACGTCCTGACTTTC. Amino acids: CASSFYMGISGANVLTF.

The rearrangement uses TRBV7-6 and TRBJ2-5; D gene ambiguous. Germline V gene data show CDR1 as SGHVS and CDR2 as FNYEAQ. The ends were cut back, 6 bases at V and 5 bases at J, with 19 bases in the middle. The CDR3 contains 15 residues. The CDR3 DNA reads TGTGCCAGCAGTTCCGAATCAGGCCTATGGGAGACCCAGTACTTC. This codes for CASSSESGLWETQYF. The variable domain in full, completed from reference TRBV7-6 and TRBJ2-5, reads GAGVSQSPRYKVTKRGQDVALRCDPISGHVSLYWYRQALGQGPEFLTYFNYEAQQDKSGLPNDRFSAERPEGSISTLTIQRTEQRDSAMYRCASSSESGLWETQYFGPGTRLLVL.

This clone was found a few times. The chain carries TRBV7-2 and TRBJ2-7; TRBD2 matches at 7 bases. Germline CDR1 SGHTA, CDR2 FQGNSA. After removal of 0 bases from V and 4 bases from J, the junction contained 6 bases not matched to a gene. The CDR3 is made up of 15 amino acids. The CDR3 bases are TGTGCCAGCAGCTTAGCGCTCGGGGGAGGGTACGAGCAGTACTTC. It specifies CASSLALGGGYEQYF.

This sequence joins TRBV28 and TRBJ2-6, with D perhaps TRBD1 or TRBD2 (5 bases each). Trimming cost V 5 bases and J 0 bases, with 5 bases left between them. Germline loops: CDR1 MDHEN, CDR2 SYDVKM. The CDR3 has 14 residues. The CDR3 reads CASSGTSGANVLTF. CDR3 in DNA: TGTGCCAGCAGTGGGACCTCTGGGGCCAACGTCCTGACTTTC.

This clone was counted once. The chain couples TRBV25-1 to TRBJ2-4, with 8 bases that match TRBD2. Germline CDR1 MGHDK, CDR2 SYGVNS. This CDR3 has 14 amino acids. With 8 bases clipped from V and 8 bases from J, the junction kept 11 bases outside the gene matches. The CDR3 loop reads CASSPRGGGHIQYF. The CDR3 nucleotides are TGTGCCAGCTCTCCCCGGGGGGGCGGACACATTCAGTACTTC.

The CDR3: CAISGTGGGGTEAFF. The CDR3 DNA follows: TGTGCCATCAGTGGCACAGGGGGCGGTGGGACTGAAGCTTTCTTT. The chain has TRBV10-3 and TRBJ1-1; the match to TRBD1 covers 9 bases. Germline assignment: CDR1 ENHRY and CDR2 SYGVKD. V dropped 4 bases and J dropped 5; count of bases not matched to a gene: 8. This CDR3 has 15 residues.

The gene calls are TRBV10-2 and TRBJ2-1, with TRBD1 as a possible D gene (6 bases). V lost 2 bases to trimming and J lost 7 bases, with 9 bases between them. Per germline, CDR1 WSHSY and CDR2 SAAADI. This CDR3 has 13 residues. In DNA form, the CDR3 reads TGCGCCAGCAGTGAGGCAAGGGGGAATGAGCAGTTCTTC. Translating it yields CASSEARGNEQFF.

The V gene is TRBV19, the J gene TRBJ1-1, with no clear D. This CDR3 is built from 13 residues. Germline loops: CDR1 LNHDA, CDR2 SQIVND (reference sequence). Trimming stripped 4 bases from V and 1 base from J, with 7 bases between. The CDR3 DNA sequence: TGTGCCAGTAGTAACGACCCGAACACTGAAGCTTTCTTT. Its translation: CASSNDPNTEAFF.

The chain couples TRBV7-9 to TRBJ1-5, with TRBD1 matching 9 bases. Trimming removed 5 bases from V and 7 bases from J; junction bases left unmatched: 6. CDR3 size: 14 residues. Germline-derived CDR1 and CDR2 are SEHNR and FQNEAQ (reference sequence). The CDR3 here is CASSVTGGGQPQHF. The CDR3 coding sequence is TGTGCCAGCAGCGTCACAGGGGGCGGACAGCCCCAGCATTTT.

This rearrangement joins TRBV13 to TRBJ1-1, with D unresolved. CDR1 PRHDT and CDR2 FYEKMQ come from the germline V gene (reference sequence). The CDR3 has 13 amino acids. Trimming removed 2 bases from V and 2 bases from J, with 6 bases in between. CDR3 residues: CASSLRANTEAFF. CDR3 nucleotides: TGTGCCAGCAGCTTACGGGCAAACACTGAAGCTTTCTTT.

The chain combines TRBV21-1 with TRBJ1-3; the table's D call of TRBD1 was not tested on the DNA. TRBV21-1 is marked as a pseudogene. The length of the CDR3 is 17 residues. As DNA, the CDR3 is TGTGCCAGCAGCAAAGCCCAACAGGGGGTCTCTGGAAACACCATATATTTT. It encodes CASSKAQQGVSGNTIYF.